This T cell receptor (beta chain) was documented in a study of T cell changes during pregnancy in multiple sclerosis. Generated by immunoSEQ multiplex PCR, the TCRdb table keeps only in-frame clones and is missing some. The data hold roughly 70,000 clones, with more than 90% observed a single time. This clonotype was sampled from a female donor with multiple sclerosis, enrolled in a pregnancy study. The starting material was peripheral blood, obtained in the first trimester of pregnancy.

The CDR3 nucleotides are TGTGCCAGCAGCTGGGGACTAGCGCCGAACACCGGGGAGCTGTTTTTT. This translates into CASSWGLAPNTGELFF. This chain uses TRBV7-9 with TRBJ2-2; the match to TRBD2 covers 10 bases. CDR1 and CDR2 (germline): SEHNR, FQNEAQ (reference sequence). This CDR3 comprises 16 residues. Trimming removed 4 bases from V and 0 bases from J; junction bases left unmatched: 2.